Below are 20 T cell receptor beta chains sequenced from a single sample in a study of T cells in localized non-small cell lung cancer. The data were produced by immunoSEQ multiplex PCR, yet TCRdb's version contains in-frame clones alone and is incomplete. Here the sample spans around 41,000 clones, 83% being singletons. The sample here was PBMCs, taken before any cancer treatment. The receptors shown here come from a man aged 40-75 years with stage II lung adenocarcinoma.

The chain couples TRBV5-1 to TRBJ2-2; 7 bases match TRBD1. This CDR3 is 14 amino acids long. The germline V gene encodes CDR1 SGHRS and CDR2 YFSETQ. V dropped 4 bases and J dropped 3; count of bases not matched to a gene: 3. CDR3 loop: CASSDGQDTGELFF. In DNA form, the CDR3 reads TGCGCCAGCAGCGACGGACAGGACACCGGGGAGCTGTTTTTT.

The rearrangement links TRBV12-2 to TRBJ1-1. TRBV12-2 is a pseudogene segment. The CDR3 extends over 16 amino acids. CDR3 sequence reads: CASRTHGGERNTEAFF. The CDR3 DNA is TGTGCAAGTCGCACCCACGGGGGGGAAAGGAACACTGAAGCTTTCTTT.

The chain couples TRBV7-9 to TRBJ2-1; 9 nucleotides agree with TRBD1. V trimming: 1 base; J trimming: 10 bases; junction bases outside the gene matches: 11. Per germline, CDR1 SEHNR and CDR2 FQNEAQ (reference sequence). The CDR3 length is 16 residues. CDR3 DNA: TGTGCCAGCAGCTTAGGAGGAGGGACAGGGAACACCGAGCAGTTCTTC. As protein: CASSLGGGTGNTEQFF.

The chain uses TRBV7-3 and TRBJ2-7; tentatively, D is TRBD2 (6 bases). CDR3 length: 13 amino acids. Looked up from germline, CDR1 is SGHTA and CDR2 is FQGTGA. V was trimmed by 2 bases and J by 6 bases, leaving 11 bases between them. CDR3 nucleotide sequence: TGTGCCAGCAGCTTAGGGGACTCCCGCGAGCAGTACTTC. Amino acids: CASSLGDSREQYF.

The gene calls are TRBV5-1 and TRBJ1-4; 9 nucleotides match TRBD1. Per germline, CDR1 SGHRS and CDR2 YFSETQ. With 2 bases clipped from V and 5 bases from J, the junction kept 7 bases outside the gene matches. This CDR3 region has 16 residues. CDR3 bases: TGCGCCAGCAGCTTCGGGGACAGGGAGCCAAATGAAAAACTGTTTTTT. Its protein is CASSFGDREPNEKLFF.

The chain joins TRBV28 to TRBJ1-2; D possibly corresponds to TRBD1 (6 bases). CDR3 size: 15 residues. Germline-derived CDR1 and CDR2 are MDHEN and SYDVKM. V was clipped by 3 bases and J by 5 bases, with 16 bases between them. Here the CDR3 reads CASSFPSGVLYGYTF. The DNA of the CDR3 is TGTGCCAGCAGTTTCCCCTCAGGGGTCCTATATGGCTACACCTTC.

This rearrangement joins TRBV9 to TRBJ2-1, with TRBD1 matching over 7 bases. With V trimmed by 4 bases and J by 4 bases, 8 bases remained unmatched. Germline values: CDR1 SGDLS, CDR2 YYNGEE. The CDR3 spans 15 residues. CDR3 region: CASSLEGATYNEQFF. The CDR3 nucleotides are TGTGCCAGCAGCTTAGAGGGGGCAACTTACAATGAGCAGTTCTTC. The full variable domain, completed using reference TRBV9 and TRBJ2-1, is DSGVTQTPKHLITATGQRVTLRCSPRSGDLSVYWYQQSLDQGLQFLIQYYNGEERAKGNILERFSAQQFPDLHSELNLSSLELGDSALYFCASSLEGATYNEQFFGPGTRLTVL.

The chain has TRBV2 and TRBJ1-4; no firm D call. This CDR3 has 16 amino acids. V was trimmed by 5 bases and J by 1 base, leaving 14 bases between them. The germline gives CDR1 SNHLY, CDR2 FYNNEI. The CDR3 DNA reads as TGTGCCAGCAGTAGGGAAAGGCAACGAACTAATGAAAAACTGTTTTTT. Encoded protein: CASSRERQRTNEKLFF.

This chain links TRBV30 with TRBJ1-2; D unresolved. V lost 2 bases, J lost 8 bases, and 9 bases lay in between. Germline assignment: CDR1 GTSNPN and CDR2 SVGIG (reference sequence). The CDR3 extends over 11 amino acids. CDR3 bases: TGTGCCTGGAGTAGACGCCTAGGCTACACCTTC. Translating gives CAWSRRLGYTF. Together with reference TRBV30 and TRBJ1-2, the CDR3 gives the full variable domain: SQTIHQWPATLVQPVGSPLSLECTVEGTSNPNLYWYRQAAGRGLQLLFYSVGIGQISSEVPQNLSASRPQDRQFILSSKKLLLSDSGFYLCAWSRRLGYTFGSGTRLTVV.

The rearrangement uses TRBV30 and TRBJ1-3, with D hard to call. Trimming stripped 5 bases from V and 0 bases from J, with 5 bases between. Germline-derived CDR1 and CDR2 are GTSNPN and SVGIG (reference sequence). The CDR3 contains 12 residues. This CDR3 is CAWGPSGNTIYF. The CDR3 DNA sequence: TGTGCCTGGGGTCCCTCTGGAAACACCATATATTTT. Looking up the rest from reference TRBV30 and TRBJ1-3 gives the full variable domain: SQTIHQWPATLVQPVGSPLSLECTVEGTSNPNLYWYRQAAGRGLQLLFYSVGIGQISSEVPQNLSASRPQDRQFILSSKKLLLSDSGFYLCAWGPSGNTIYFGEGSWLTVV.

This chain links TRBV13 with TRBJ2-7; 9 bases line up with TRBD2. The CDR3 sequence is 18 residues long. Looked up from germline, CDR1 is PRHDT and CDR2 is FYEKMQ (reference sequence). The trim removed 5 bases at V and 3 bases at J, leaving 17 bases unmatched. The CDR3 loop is CASSLSGGLATQFYEQYF. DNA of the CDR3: TGTGCCAGCAGCCTTAGCGGGGGACTAGCAACCCAATTCTACGAGCAGTACTTC. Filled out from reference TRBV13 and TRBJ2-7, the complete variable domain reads AAGVIQSPRHLIKEKRETATLKCYPIPRHDTVYWYQQGPGQDPQFLISFYEKMQSDKGSIPDRFSAQQFSDYHSELNMSSLELGDSALYFCASSLSGGLATQFYEQYFGPGTRLTVT.

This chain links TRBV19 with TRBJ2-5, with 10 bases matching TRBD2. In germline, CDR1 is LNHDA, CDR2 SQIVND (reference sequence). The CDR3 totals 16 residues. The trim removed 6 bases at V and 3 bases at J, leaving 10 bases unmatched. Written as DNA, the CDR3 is TGTGCCAGTAGCTTTATAGCGGGAGGAGAGGAAGAGACCCAGTACTTC. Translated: CASSFIAGGEEETQYF.

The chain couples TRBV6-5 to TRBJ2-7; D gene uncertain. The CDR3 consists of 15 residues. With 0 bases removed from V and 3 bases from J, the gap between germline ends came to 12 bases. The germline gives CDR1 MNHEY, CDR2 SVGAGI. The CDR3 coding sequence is TGTGCCAGCAGTTACTCCGGGTGGCGTGACTACGAGCAGTACTTC. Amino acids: CASSYSGWRDYEQYF.

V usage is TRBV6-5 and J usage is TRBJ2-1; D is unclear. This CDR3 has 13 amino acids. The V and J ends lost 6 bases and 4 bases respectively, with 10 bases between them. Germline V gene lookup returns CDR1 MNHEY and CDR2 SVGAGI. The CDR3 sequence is CASSRDVYNEQFF. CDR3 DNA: TGTGCCAGCAGCCGAGACGTGTACAATGAGCAGTTCTTC.

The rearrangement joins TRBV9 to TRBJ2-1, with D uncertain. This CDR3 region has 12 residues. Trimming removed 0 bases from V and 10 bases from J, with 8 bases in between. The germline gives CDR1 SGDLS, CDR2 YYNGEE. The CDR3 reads CASSVAESEQFF. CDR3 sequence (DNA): TGTGCCAGCAGCGTAGCTGAATCAGAGCAGTTCTTC.

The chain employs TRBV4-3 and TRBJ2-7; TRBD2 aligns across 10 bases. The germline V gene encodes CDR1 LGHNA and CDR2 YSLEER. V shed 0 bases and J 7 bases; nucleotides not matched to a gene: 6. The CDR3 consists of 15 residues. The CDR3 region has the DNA TGCGCCAGCAGCCAAGATCTAGCGGGAGTGGAGGAGCAGTACTTC. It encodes CASSQDLAGVEEQYF.

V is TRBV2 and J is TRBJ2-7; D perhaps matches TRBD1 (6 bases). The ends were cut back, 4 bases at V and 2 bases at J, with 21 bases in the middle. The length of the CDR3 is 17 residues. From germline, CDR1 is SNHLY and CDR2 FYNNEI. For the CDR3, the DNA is TGTGCCAGCAGTGGTTCAGGGGTGGCCGCGTACACCTACGAGCAGTACTTC. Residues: CASSGSGVAAYTYEQYF. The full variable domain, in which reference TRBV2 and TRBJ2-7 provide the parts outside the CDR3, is EPEVTQTPSHQVTQMGQEVILRCVPISNHLYFYWYRQILGQKVEFLVSFYNNEISEKSEIFDDQFSVERPDGSNFTLKIRSTKLEDSAMYFCASSGSGVAAYTYEQYFGPGTRLTVT.

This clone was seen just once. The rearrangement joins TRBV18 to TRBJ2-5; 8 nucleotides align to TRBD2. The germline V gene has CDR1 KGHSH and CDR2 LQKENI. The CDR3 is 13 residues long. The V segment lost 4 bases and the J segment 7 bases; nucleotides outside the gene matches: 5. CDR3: CASSLKRETTQYF. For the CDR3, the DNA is TGTGCCAGCTCACTGAAGCGGGAGACGACCCAGTACTTC.

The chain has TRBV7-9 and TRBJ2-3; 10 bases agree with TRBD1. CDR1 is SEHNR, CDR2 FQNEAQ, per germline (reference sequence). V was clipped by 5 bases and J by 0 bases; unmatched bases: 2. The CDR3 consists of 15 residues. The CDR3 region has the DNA TGTGCCAGCAGCCGACAGGGGGCTAGCACAGATACGCAGTATTTT. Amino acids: CASSRQGASTDTQYF.

The CDR3 nucleotides are TGTGCCAGCAGCCCCGTCTGGGGGGGCGGTTACACCGGGGAGCTGTTTTTT. This encodes CASSPVWGGGYTGELFF. This chain joins TRBV7-8 and TRBJ2-2, with D perhaps TRBD2 (7 bases). CDR1 is SGHVS and CDR2 is FQNEAQ in the germline V gene. Trimming cost V 5 bases and J 3 bases, with 19 bases left between them. This CDR3 is built from 17 residues.